A single sample is the source of the 27 T cell receptor beta chains below, sequenced in a study of cytomegalovirus exposure and HLA in healthy donors. The PCR made use of 60 Vbeta and 13 Jbeta primers. The method was immunoSEQ multiplex PCR; TCRdb's version includes in-frame clones alone and lacks a portion of them. The sample lists roughly 200,000 clones; around 79% were seen once. Sequenced input: PBMCs. Source of these receptors: a woman between 25 and 40 years old in good health and CMV-seropositive.

This clone was seen a single time. The chain combines TRBV7-8 with TRBJ2-7; 10 nucleotides align to TRBD1. After removal of 1 base from V and 5 bases from J, the junction contained 5 bases not matched to a gene. The length of the CDR3 is 15 residues. Per germline, CDR1 SGHVS and CDR2 FQNEAQ. The CDR3 loop is CASSLEGTGVNEQYF. The DNA of the CDR3 is TGTGCCAGCAGCTTAGAAGGGACAGGGGTCAACGAGCAGTACTTC. The full variable domain, in which reference TRBV7-8 and TRBJ2-7 provide the parts outside the CDR3, is GAGVSQSPRYKVAKRGQDVALRCDPISGHVSLFWYQQALGQGPEFLTYFQNEAQLDKSGLPSDRFFAERPEGSVSTLKIQRTQQEDSAVYLCASSLEGTGVNEQYFGPGTRLTVT.

This chain links TRBV18 with TRBJ1-2; tentatively, D is TRBD1 (6 bases). Germline V gene lookup returns CDR1 KGHSH and CDR2 LQKENI. This CDR3 region has 13 residues. V shed 3 bases and J shed 6 bases, with 11 bases lying between them. The CDR3 sequence: CASSPTGLDGYTF. As DNA, the CDR3 is TGTGCCAGCTCACCCACAGGGCTTGATGGCTACACCTTC.

This clone has just a few counts. The chain links TRBV7-8 to TRBJ1-2; 7 bases fit TRBD1. V gave up 4 bases and J gave up 6 bases; unmatched junction bases: 5. The CDR3 runs 13 residues. The germline V gene has CDR1 SGHVS and CDR2 FQNEAQ. The CDR3 here is CASSSPGQHGYTF. CDR3 in DNA: TGTGCCAGCAGCTCCCCGGGACAGCATGGCTACACCTTC.

The chain employs TRBV5-4 and TRBJ2-1, with D perhaps TRBD2 (5 bases). Germline V gene sequence: CDR1 SGHNT, CDR2 YYREEE (reference sequence). V was pared by 0 bases and J by 10 bases, with 14 bases between. CDR3 length: 14 amino acids. The CDR3 here is CASSLVVGGGEQFF. The CDR3 nucleotides are TGTGCCAGCAGCTTGGTTGTTGGAGGCGGGGAGCAGTTCTTC.

CDR3 bases: TGTGCCAGCAGTTCGCCGGCTCCGGGGACAGATACGCAGTATTTT. Amino acid sequence: CASSSPAPGTDTQYF. The V call is TRBV7-8, the J call TRBJ2-3, with D perhaps matching TRBD2 (5 bases). Germline V gene sequence: CDR1 SGHVS, CDR2 FQNEAQ. This CDR3 has 15 amino acids. Trimming stripped 6 bases from V and 3 bases from J, with 16 bases between.

The chain carries TRBV10-3 and TRBJ1-2; maybe TRBD1 (5 bases). Germline CDR1 and CDR2: ENHRY and SYGVKD. The CDR3 extends over 16 amino acids. V lost 5 bases and J lost 2, with 18 bases in between. The DNA of the CDR3 is TGTGCCATCAGTCAGACCCAGGGCCAAGGGAACTATGGCTACACCTTC. It encodes CAISQTQGQGNYGYTF.

This clone occurred a few times. V gene TRBV5-6 combines with J gene TRBJ2-7, with D perhaps TRBD1 (5 bases). V lost 2 bases to trimming and J lost 1 base, with 7 bases between them. This CDR3 region has 13 residues. In germline, CDR1 is SGHDT, CDR2 YYEEEE. The CDR3 nucleotides read TGTGCCAGCAGCTTTGGGGCTTCCTACGAGCAGTACTTC. Translation: CASSFGASYEQYF.

The V and J genes are TRBV10-3 and TRBJ1-3, with D possibly being TRBD1 (6 bases). The CDR3 contains 15 residues. Per the germline V gene, CDR1 is ENHRY and CDR2 is SYGVKD. V lost 7 bases to trimming and J lost 0 bases, with 13 bases between them. CDR3 in amino acids: CAIKAGQLSGNTIYF. CDR3 nucleotide sequence: TGTGCCATCAAAGCCGGACAGCTCTCTGGAAACACCATATATTTT.

This clone has only one observation. The gene calls are TRBV4-3 and TRBJ2-5; 7 bases fit TRBD2. Germline loops: CDR1 LGHNA, CDR2 YSLEER. The trim removed 4 bases at V and 3 bases at J, leaving 8 bases unmatched. The CDR3 consists of 15 residues. The CDR3: CASSRVGRGEETQYF. CDR3 sequence (DNA): TGCGCCAGCAGCCGAGTCGGACGGGGGGAAGAGACCCAGTACTTC.

This sequence joins TRBV25-1 and TRBJ2-3; tentative D call: TRBD1 (6 bases). The germline V gene has CDR1 MGHDK and CDR2 SYGVNS. Between the trimmed V and J ends, which lost 4 bases and 0 bases, there was a span of 11 bases. This CDR3 is built from 15 residues. CDR3 sequence reads: CASSVAGTSTDTQYF. The CDR3 coding sequence is TGTGCCAGCAGTGTAGCCGGGACAAGCACAGATACGCAGTATTTT.

The chain has TRBV5-1 and TRBJ2-5; D is ambiguous. Trimming removed 0 bases at V and 5 bases at J, with 11 bases between. The CDR3 is 14 residues long. The V gene's germline CDR1 is SGHRS and CDR2 YFSETQ. The CDR3 DNA sequence: TGCGCCAGCAGCTTGGCCGGCAGGCACGAGACCCAGTACTTC. This codes for CASSLAGRHETQYF.

This rearrangement joins TRBV5-1 to TRBJ1-6, with 8 bases fitting TRBD1. The CDR3 contains 14 residues. From germline, CDR1 is SGHRS and CDR2 YFSETQ. Unmatched junction bases numbered 4, after V lost 3 bases and J lost 8 bases. The CDR3 region is CASSSSGGYSPLHF. DNA for the CDR3: TGCGCCAGCAGCTCCTCAGGGGGCTATTCACCCCTCCACTTT.

This chain connects TRBV5-1 to TRBJ2-7, with D unclear. The V and J ends lost 0 bases and 0 bases respectively, with 16 bases between them. The CDR3 covers 17 residues. Germline-derived CDR1 and CDR2 are SGHRS and YFSETQ. The CDR3 coding sequence is TGCGCCAGCAGCTTGGCCTCAGATTCAGCGATCTCCTACGAGCAGTACTTC. Protein product: CASSLASDSAISYEQYF.

This clone was picked up one time. V usage is TRBV5-6 and J usage is TRBJ2-1; 7 bases match TRBD2. After removal of 5 bases from V and 4 bases from J, the junction contained 9 bases not matched to a gene. CDR1 and CDR2 from the germline V gene are SGHDT and YYEEEE. There are 15 residues in the CDR3. CDR3 loop: CASSSGLVSYNEQFF. The CDR3 nucleotides read TGTGCCAGCAGTTCTGGACTAGTGAGTTACAATGAGCAGTTCTTC.

The chain has TRBV6-1 and TRBJ2-7, with D maybe TRBD1 (6 bases). The CDR3 is 14 residues long. CDR1 MNHNS and CDR2 SASEGT come from the germline V gene. V lost 6 bases and J lost 2, with 14 bases in between. CDR3 residues: CASRYERDTYEQYF. The CDR3 bases are TGTGCCAGCAGATACGAACGGGACACCTACGAGCAGTACTTC.

In this sample, this clone turned up a few times. The chain combines TRBV29-1 with TRBJ1-2, with D possibly being TRBD1 (6 bases). V lost 7 bases to trimming and J lost 2 bases, with 20 bases between them. The germline V gene encodes CDR1 SQVTM and CDR2 ANQGSEA. This CDR3 contains 15 residues. The CDR3 region has the DNA TGCAGCGCCTGGACGGACAGTCTTGGGAACTATGGCTACACCTTC. This gives the protein CSAWTDSLGNYGYTF.

CDR3 amino acids: CASSVGLAGPYTYEQYF. In DNA form, the CDR3 reads TGTGCCAGCAGCGTAGGCCTAGCGGGGCCTTATACCTACGAGCAGTACTTC. The chain recombines TRBV9 with TRBJ2-7, with 9 bases matching TRBD2. This CDR3 is built from 17 residues. Germline CDR1 SGDLS, CDR2 YYNGEE. The junction had 9 bases not matched to a gene; V was cut back by 0 bases and J by 2 bases.

The rearrangement uses TRBV7-6 and TRBJ1-3; D is ambiguous. This CDR3 contains 18 residues. Germline CDR1 SGHVS, CDR2 FNYEAQ. Trimming pared 1 base from V and 0 bases from J, leaving 16 bases between. This CDR3 is CASSLVSMGVSSGNTIYF. CDR3 nucleotides: TGTGCCAGCAGCTTAGTGTCGATGGGCGTGAGCTCTGGAAACACCATATATTTT.

This chain connects TRBV28 to TRBJ2-2, with 9 bases that match TRBD1. Trimming took 3 bases from V and 5 from J; bases not matched to a gene: 7. The CDR3 is 16 residues long. Germline V lookup: CDR1 MDHEN, CDR2 SYDVKM. The CDR3 reads CASSLPGQGITGELFF. In DNA form, the CDR3 reads TGTGCCAGCAGTTTGCCGGGACAGGGTATAACCGGGGAGCTGTTTTTT.

This clone was observed a few times. V and J are TRBV6-5 and TRBJ2-3, with 9 bases lining up with TRBD2. The CDR3 covers 16 residues. Per the germline V gene, CDR1 is MNHEY and CDR2 is SVGAGI. Losses at the gene ends were 2 bases for V and 4 bases for J; bases not matched to a gene: 7. The CDR3 coding sequence is TGTGCCAGCAGTTACGGGGCGGGGGGGCCTTCAGATACGCAGTATTTT. Protein sequence: CASSYGAGGPSDTQYF.

The chain links TRBV4-3 to TRBJ1-1; 8 bases align to TRBD1. This CDR3 contains 14 residues. In germline, CDR1 is LGHNA, CDR2 YSLEER. Trimming cost V 0 bases and J 4 bases; bases outside gene matches: 1. This CDR3 reads CASSQDRGRTEAFF. CDR3 sequence (DNA): TGCGCCAGCAGCCAAGACAGGGGGCGCACTGAAGCTTTCTTT.

There are a few counts of this clone. The V and J genes are TRBV7-2 and TRBJ2-5; D perhaps matches TRBD1 (5 bases). Germline lookup yields CDR1 SGHTA and CDR2 FQGNSA. The V gene lost 5 bases and the J gene lost 10 bases, with 14 bases spanning the gap. CDR3 size: 12 residues. CDR3 sequence: CASSPHLGDQYF. DNA of the CDR3: TGTGCCAGCAGCCCCCATTTAGGGGACCAGTACTTC.

The chain joins TRBV4-1 to TRBJ2-5; 7 nucleotides agree with TRBD2. Trimming removed 4 bases from V and 5 bases from J; junction bases left unmatched: 7. Germline assignment: CDR1 MGHRA and CDR2 YSYEKL. The CDR3 loop spans 14 amino acids. The DNA for the CDR3 is TGCGCCAGCAGCCCCCAGGGAGGGTCGGAGACCCAGTACTTC. Amino acid sequence: CASSPQGGSETQYF.

The chain links TRBV7-8 to TRBJ2-3, with D unclear. This CDR3 is built from 15 residues. Trimming removed 5 bases from V and 1 base from J, with 13 bases in between. In germline, CDR1 is SGHVS, CDR2 FQNEAQ. Written as DNA, the CDR3 is TGTGCCAGCAGCGCCGTCCAGGCAGGCACAGATACGCAGTATTTT. It translates to CASSAVQAGTDTQYF. The whole variable domain, filled in from reference TRBV7-8 and TRBJ2-3, reads GAGVSQSPRYKVAKRGQDVALRCDPISGHVSLFWYQQALGQGPEFLTYFQNEAQLDKSGLPSDRFFAERPEGSVSTLKIQRTQQEDSAVYLCASSAVQAGTDTQYFGPGTRLTVL.

This clone was observed a single time. The chain recombines TRBV7-2 with TRBJ2-1, with a weak D call TRBD2 (5 bases). The CDR3 covers 14 residues. Trimming took off 6 bases at V and 0 bases at J, with 9 bases between the two ends. CDR1 is SGHTA and CDR2 is FQGNSA in the germline V gene. As DNA, the CDR3 is TGTGCCAGCAGGTCGACTATCTCCTACAATGAGCAGTTCTTC. This translates into CASRSTISYNEQFF.

The chain links TRBV2 to TRBJ2-6; possibly TRBD1 for D (5 bases). Germline V gene sequence: CDR1 SNHLY, CDR2 FYNNEI. V lost 5 bases and J 0 bases, leaving 14 bases between the germline ends. CDR3 length: 17 amino acids. The CDR3 coding sequence is TGTGCCAGCAGTAAGGGGCTATTCGTCTCTGGGGCCAACGTCCTGACTTTC. Its translation: CASSKGLFVSGANVLTF.

This sequence joins TRBV5-6 and TRBJ2-7; weak D call: TRBD2 (6 bases). The V end was cut by 5 bases, the J end by 2 bases, with 14 bases between. Per germline, CDR1 SGHDT and CDR2 YYEEEE. The length of the CDR3 is 14 residues. CDR3 DNA sequence: TGTGCCAGCAGTAATCTTAGCGGAACCTACGAGCAGTACTTC. This translates into CASSNLSGTYEQYF.